One and the same sample provided the 22 T cell receptor beta chains below, sequenced in a study of blood T cell repertoires in COVID-19. Assay: immunoSEQ multiplex PCR; the TCRdb copy retains only in-frame clones and omits some. This table holds fewer than 250,000 clones, 80% to 90% found once. Sequencing input: peripheral blood. These TCRs come from a man aged 50-60 years with COVID-19, enrolled during active disease.

This clone was seen a single time. The rearrangement joins TRBV11-2 to TRBJ2-7, with 9 bases lining up with TRBD1. CDR1 and CDR2 from the germline V gene are SGHAT and FQNNGV. The CDR3 sequence is 15 residues long. The junction had 9 bases not matched to a gene; V was cut back by 4 bases and J by 5 bases. CDR3 loop: CASSSRTGERDEQYF. For the CDR3, the DNA is TGTGCCAGCAGCTCTAGGACAGGGGAGCGTGACGAGCAGTACTTC.

This chain uses TRBV12-3 or TRBV12-4 with TRBJ1-6, with a possible D match to TRBD1 (6 bases). The CDR3 has 13 residues. V was clipped by 5 bases and J by 8 bases, with 10 bases between them. For the CDR3, the DNA is TGTGCCAGCAGTCTACGGACAGATTCACCCCTCCACTTT. It codes for CASSLRTDSPLHF.

This clone appeared once. The chain couples TRBV7-8 to TRBJ1-1, with a possible D match to TRBD1 (5 bases). The CDR3 spans 16 residues. The germline V gene has CDR1 SGHVS and CDR2 FQNEAQ. Between the trimmed V and J ends, which lost 8 bases and 1 base, there was a span of 20 bases. CDR3 sequence (DNA): TGTGCCAGCTCACCTCTAATCGGGGGGTCGAACACTGAAGCTTTCTTT. It is translated as CASSPLIGGSNTEAFF.

This chain connects TRBV6-5 to TRBJ1-3; the D is unclear. Deletions cut 7 bases from V and 4 bases from J, with 5 bases between. CDR3 length equals 11 residues. Germline V gene lookup returns CDR1 MNHEY and CDR2 SVGAGI. CDR3: CASKEGNTIYF. CDR3 coding DNA: TGTGCCAGCAAGGAGGGAAACACCATATATTTT.

About this clone itself: This sample includes further DNA sequences coding for the same CDR3. The chain carries TRBV10-3 and TRBJ2-7; 9 nucleotides line up with TRBD1. Germline V gene data show CDR1 as ENHRY and CDR2 as SYGVKD. Trimming cost V 8 bases and J 0 bases; bases outside gene matches: 8. This CDR3 region has 15 residues. CDR3 sequence reads: CAIREDRGLSYEQYF. CDR3 DNA: TGTGCCATCCGCGAGGACAGGGGCCTCTCCTACGAGCAGTACTTC.

The V and J genes are TRBV28 and TRBJ2-1; the D gene is possibly TRBD2 (6 bases). V lost 5 bases, J lost 14 bases, and 16 bases lay in between. Germline lookup yields CDR1 MDHEN and CDR2 SYDVKM. The CDR3 contains 12 residues. The CDR3 loop reads CASSAEPGRKFF. The DNA for the CDR3 is TGTGCCAGCAGTGCCGAGCCAGGGAGGAAGTTCTTC.

The chain employs TRBV27 and TRBJ2-1; TRBD2 matches 15 bases. Germline V gene sequence: CDR1 MNHEY, CDR2 SMNVEV (reference sequence). This CDR3 is built from 15 residues. Trimming cost V 10 bases and J 7 bases; bases outside gene matches: 8. The CDR3 region is CATRTSGGAENEQFF. The CDR3 region has the DNA TGTGCCACCAGGACTAGCGGGGGGGCGGAGAATGAGCAGTTCTTC.

This chain uses TRBV19 with TRBJ1-5; 8 nucleotides agree with TRBD1. V lost 4 bases and J lost 4; bases outside the gene matches: 3. CDR3 length: 14 residues. Germline CDR1 reads LNHDA; CDR2 reads SQIVND (reference sequence). The CDR3: CASSTTGANQPQHF. CDR3 DNA sequence: TGTGCCAGTAGTACGACAGGGGCTAATCAGCCCCAGCATTTT. Supplemented by reference TRBV19 and TRBJ1-5, the full variable domain reads DGGITQSPKYLFRKEGQNVTLSCEQNLNHDAMYWYRQDPGQGLRLIYYSQIVNDFQKGDIAEGYSVSREKKESFPLTVTSAQKNPTAFYLCASSTTGANQPQHFGDGTRLSIL.

The J gene is TRBJ1-2, the V gene TRBV5-4, with D perhaps TRBD1 (5 bases). V was pared by 6 bases and J by 7 bases, with 16 bases between. CDR3 length: 13 amino acids. Looked up from germline, CDR1 is SGHNT and CDR2 is YYREEE (reference sequence). CDR3 bases: TGTGCCAGCAACCCGGGGGTGGGTTCTGGCTACACCTTC. Encoded protein: CASNPGVGSGYTF.

To note about this clone: Sequence at one end of the junction differs from germline and may be a read error. The chain carries TRBV7-7 and TRBJ2-3, with 8 bases fitting TRBD2. Germline V gene lookup returns CDR1 SSHAT and CDR2 FNYEAQ (reference sequence). The CDR3 totals 19 residues. The CDR3 DNA is TGTGCTAGCAGCTTAGAGGTATGGGCGGGGGGACTTAACACAGATACGCAGTATTTT. It codes for CASSLEVWAGGLNTDTQYF.

J is TRBJ1-5 and V is TRBV2; 7 nucleotides line up with TRBD1. Germline loops: CDR1 SNHLY, CDR2 FYNNEI. This CDR3 has 16 residues. J gave up 0 bases and V 6 bases, and 8 bases lay outside the gene matches. The CDR3 loop reads CASRKGDSFSNQPQHF. The CDR3 DNA is TGTGCCAGCAGGAAAGGGGACAGTTTTAGCAATCAGCCCCAGCATTTT.

DNA of the CDR3: TGTGCCAGCAGCCAAGAGACTGCAGCGAATTCACCCCTCCACTTT. It translates to CASSQETAANSPLHF. The chain is built from TRBV4-2 and TRBJ1-6, with no clear D. The CDR3 length is 15 residues. Germline loops: CDR1 LGHNA, CDR2 YNFKEQ. V gave up 0 bases and J gave up 7 bases, with 10 bases separating them.

V is TRBV18 and J is TRBJ1-1; the D gene is possibly TRBD1 (5 bases). V was trimmed by 3 bases and J by 5 bases, leaving 13 bases between them. Looked up from germline, CDR1 is KGHSH and CDR2 is LQKENI. There are 14 residues in the CDR3. The CDR3 DNA reads as TGTGCCAGCTCACCCAGACCAGGGACTACTGAAGCTTTCTTT. The encoded protein is CASSPRPGTTEAFF.

The CDR3 sequence is CSVGGDNNQPQHF. For the CDR3, the DNA is TGCAGCGTTGGCGGGGATAACAATCAGCCCCAGCATTTT. The rearrangement links TRBV29-1 to TRBJ1-5; D gene unclear. The V end lost 4 bases, the J end lost 3 bases, and 10 bases lay between the germline ends. CDR1 is SQVTM and CDR2 is ANQGSEA in the germline V gene. This CDR3 contains 13 residues. Complete variable domain (other parts from reference TRBV29-1 and TRBJ1-5): SAVISQKPSRDICQRGTSLTIQCQVDSQVTMMFWYRQQPGQSLTLIATANQGSEATYESGFVIDKFPISRPNLTFSTLTVSNMSPEDSSIYLCSVGGDNNQPQHFGDGTRLSIL.

CDR3 region: CASSSRLANTGELFF. The DNA for the CDR3 is TGTGCCAGCAGTTCCAGACTAGCGAACACCGGGGAGCTGTTTTTT. The V gene is TRBV27, the J gene TRBJ2-2, with D possibly TRBD2 on 6 matching bases. Germline loops: CDR1 MNHEY, CDR2 SMNVEV (reference sequence). Trimming shortened V by 4 bases and J by 0 bases, and 9 bases separated the two germline ends. The CDR3 consists of 15 residues.

This clone has just a few counts. The rearrangement joins TRBV19 to TRBJ1-6; TRBD1 aligns across 9 bases. Germline-derived CDR1 and CDR2 are LNHDA and SQIVND (reference sequence). The ends lost 5 bases at V and 6 bases at J; junction bases unmatched: 5. This CDR3 contains 15 residues. The CDR3 DNA sequence: TGTGCCAGTAGTCGGGACAGGGCCTCTAATTCACCCCTCCACTTT. Translating gives CASSRDRASNSPLHF.

The genes are TRBV30 and TRBJ2-1, with TRBD2 as a possible D gene (6 bases). V lost 3 bases and J 1 base, leaving 10 bases between the germline ends. CDR1 is GTSNPN, CDR2 SVGIG, per germline (reference sequence). CDR3 length equals 14 residues. The DNA of the CDR3 is TGTGCCTGGAGCCCCGGGAGTTCCTACAATGAGCAGTTCTTC. Its translation is CAWSPGSSYNEQFF.

The chain combines TRBV30 with TRBJ1-4; 9 bases fit TRBD1. With V trimmed by 2 bases and J by 4 bases, 8 bases remained unmatched. The CDR3 loop spans 16 amino acids. Germline V gene data show CDR1 as GTSNPN and CDR2 as SVGIG (reference sequence). The CDR3 is CAWSRDRVEGNEKLFF. The CDR3, as DNA: TGTGCCTGGAGTCGGGACAGGGTAGAGGGTAATGAAAAACTGTTTTTT.

This clone appeared a single time. The chain employs TRBV7-9 and TRBJ1-4; TRBD1 agrees at 9 bases. Germline CDR1 reads SEHNR; CDR2 reads FQNEAQ (reference sequence). The junction had 10 bases not matched to a gene; V was cut back by 4 bases and J by 4 bases. This CDR3 is 17 amino acids long. CDR3 nucleotides: TGTGCCAGCAGCTCGCACAGGGGGCTCGGGATTAATGAAAAACTGTTTTTT. It yields the protein CASSSHRGLGINEKLFF.

The CDR3 here is CASSRTQGINEKLFF. CDR3 in DNA: TGCGCCAGCAGCCGCACACAGGGGATTAATGAAAAACTGTTTTTT. The V and J genes are TRBV5-1 and TRBJ1-4; 7 nucleotides agree with TRBD1. The CDR3 sequence is 15 residues long. CDR1 is SGHRS and CDR2 is YFSETQ in the germline V gene. J was trimmed by 4 bases and V by 4 bases; bases with no gene match: 7.

The V and J genes are TRBV3-1 (or the pseudogene TRBV3-2) and TRBJ1-2; no clear D. The germline V gene encodes CDR1 LGHDT and CDR2 YNNKEL (reference sequence). This CDR3 region has 14 residues. The germline V and J ends were trimmed by 1 base and 4 bases, with 10 bases remaining between them. The CDR3 DNA reads as TGTGCCAGCAGCCAAGGTCGGGATAGCTATGGCTACACCTTC. Translating it yields CASSQGRDSYGYTF.

The CDR3 sequence: CASSRQLSHNNEQFF. CDR3 bases: TGTGCCAGTAGTAGACAGTTATCGCATAACAATGAGCAGTTCTTC. The chain links TRBV19 to TRBJ2-1, with D tentatively TRBD1 (5 bases). The CDR3 is 15 residues long. Trimming cost V 4 bases and J 5 bases, with 15 bases left between them. Germline CDR1 and CDR2: LNHDA and SQIVND (reference sequence).